These 7 T cell receptor beta chains were sequenced from one sample in a study of blood T cells in healthy people across ages. PCR was performed a second time for roughly 7 to 11 cycles using a sample-barcoded 5' primer and a J-beta primer mix. TCRdb reprocessed the 5' RACE reads with MiXCR, giving one entry per CDR3 protein. The repertoire holds approximately 810,000 distinct CDR3 sequences, with roughly 34% as singletons. Sequenced: blood. Source of these receptors: a man aged 18-30 years in good health.

As for this clonotype: At one end, the junction sequence differs from germline, possibly due to a read error. This chain connects TRBV20-1 to TRBJ1-2; D gene uncertain. This CDR3 is 14 amino acids long. Germline V lookup: CDR1 DFQATT, CDR2 SNEGSKA (reference sequence). CDR3 nucleotide sequence: TGCAGTGCTAGAGATGGGGAGGCAAGGGATGGCCACACCTTC. Its protein product is CSARDGEARDGHTF.

In its sample, this clonotype was seen many times. The chain links TRBV5-1 to TRBJ2-5, with TRBD2 matching over 12 bases. The germline V gene has CDR1 SGHRS and CDR2 YFSETQ. The CDR3 loop spans 15 amino acids. Trimming removed 3 bases from V and 3 bases from J; junction bases left unmatched: 3. In nucleotides, the CDR3 is TGCGCCAGCAGCTCCCGGACTAGCGGGGAAGAGACCCAGTACTTC. It specifies CASSSRTSGEETQYF.

This clonotype was seen ten or more times. The CDR3: CASSYRQGVDTGELFF. CDR3 bases: TGTGCCAGCAGCTACCGACAGGGGGTTGACACCGGGGAGCTGTTTTTT. This chain links TRBV7-9 with TRBJ2-2; TRBD1 matches 9 bases. J was trimmed by 3 bases and V by 4 bases; bases with no gene match: 6. The CDR3 covers 16 residues. Germline V gene lookup returns CDR1 SEHNR and CDR2 FQNEAQ (reference sequence).

In nucleotides, the CDR3 is TGTGCCAGCAGTCGAAGTATCTCTGGGGCCAACGTCCTGACTTTC. Residues: CASSRSISGANVLTF. The V and J genes are TRBV6-6 and TRBJ2-6; D is ambiguous. Trimming cost V 5 bases and J 0 bases, with 8 bases left between them. The CDR3 contains 15 residues. The germline CDR1 and CDR2 sequences are MNHNY and SVGAGI (reference sequence).

The V and J genes are TRBV2 and TRBJ2-7, with TRBD1 as a possible D gene (6 bases). Germline assignment: CDR1 SNHLY and CDR2 FYNNEI. V was cut by 10 bases and J by 3 bases, with 22 bases left in between. The CDR3 sequence is 15 residues long. CDR3 loop: CANSRRRDTFYEQYF. The CDR3 bases are TGTGCCAACTCCCGTAGACGGGACACCTTCTACGAGCAGTACTTC.

This chain uses TRBV6-2 or TRBV6-3 with TRBJ2-1; possibly TRBD1 for D (6 bases). TRBJ2-7 matches the DNA end more closely, so the J call is doubtful. Germline V CDR1 and CDR2: MNHEY, SVGEGT. The CDR3 sequence is 15 residues long. The CDR3, as DNA: TGTGCCAGCAGACTCGACAGGCGCTCCTACAATGAGCAGTACTTC. This translates into CASRLDRRSYNEQYF.

This chain joins TRBV20-1 and TRBJ2-3, with D tentatively TRBD2 (7 bases). V lost 6 bases, J lost 4 bases, and 14 bases lay in between. This CDR3 region has 13 residues. Germline V lookup: CDR1 DFQATT, CDR2 SNEGSKA (reference sequence). The CDR3 DNA sequence: TGCAGTGCCCGGGGGGCGAACGCAGATACGCAGTATTTT. Translating gives CSARGANADTQYF.